This T cell receptor beta chain came from a study of identical twins. Study-level results: It was out-of-frame TCR alpha sharing in monozygotic twins that models underestimated.

Per the germline V gene, CDR1 is DFQATT and CDR2 is SNEGSKA (reference sequence). The CDR3 is 14 residues long. cDNA molecules carried unique molecular identifiers, and template switching added a universal primer site. TCRdb reanalysed the 5' RACE reads using MiXCR and keeps one entry per CDR3 protein. The sample carries 500,000 or so distinct CDR3 sequences, 14% recorded once. On this clonotype: As yet, its antigen is unknown. Germline and junction disagree at one end, which may indicate a read error.

This same sample was also taken into another study, of yellow fever vaccine responses in identical twins. That paper notes: As reported, the vaccine T cell response of twins seemed partly convergent and partly personalized.

The source material was CD4+ T cells sorted from blood. The sequence derives from a woman under 30 in good health. This chain uses TRBV20-1 with TRBJ2-1; a possible D gene is TRBD1 (6 bases). Here the CDR3 DNA reads TGCAGTGCTAGAGCTCCCCTCCAGGGGCGCGTAGTCTACTTC. Translating gives CSARAPLQGRVVYF.